The rows below give T cell receptor beta chains drawn from one sample of a study of OX40 agonist ivuxolimab in advanced cancers. TCRdb's copy holds only in-frame clones and misses some; the assay was immunoSEQ multiplex PCR. There are 98,000 or so clones in the sample; roughly 90% occur only once, and 2.6% lies in the top ten. The material was CD4+ or CD8+ T cells sorted from blood, obtained in a trial of the OX40 agonist ivuxolimab. Receptors were obtained from an adult with an advanced solid tumor such as melanoma, head and neck, liver or kidney cancer. Each CDR3 is given with its conserved first and last residue. D genes are given only for firm matches. Size is stated for part of the rows, as once, few or many counts, or as a class when the clone is expanded.

size: -; V: TRBV5-1; J: TRBJ1-1; length: 12; D: -; DNA: TGCGCCAGCAGCTTCTTGGACACTGAAGCTTTCTTT; CDR3: CASSFLDTEAFF
size: -; V: TRBV27; J: TRBJ1-3; length: 13; D: -; DNA: TGTGTCACTAAACCGTCCGGCGCAAACACCATATATTTT; CDR3: CVTKPSGANTIYF
size: few; V: TRBV10-3; J: TRBJ1-1; length: 14; D: TRBD1; DNA: TGTGCCATCAGGACCGGGACAGGGGACACTGAAGCTTTCTTT; CDR3: CAIRTGTGDTEAFF
size: -; V: TRBV4-3; J: TRBJ2-3; length: 15; D: -; DNA: TGCGCCAGCAGCCAAGTCCGGGGTAGCACAGATACGCAGTATTTT; CDR3: CASSQVRGSTDTQYF
size: -; V: TRBV13; J: TRBJ2-3; length: 14; D: -; DNA: TGTGCCAGCAGCCGTAGGGCTGGCACAGATACGCAGTATTTT; CDR3: CASSRRAGTDTQYF
size: -; V: TRBV5-1; J: TRBJ2-7; length: 15; D: -; DNA: TGCGCCAGCAGCTTCGGACAGACTCTATCCTACGAGCAGTACTTC; CDR3: CASSFGQTLSYEQYF
size: few; V: TRBV5-3; J: TRBJ1-1; length: 16; D: TRBD1; DNA: TGTGCCAGAAGCGGACTGACAGGGGCCCAGAACACTGAAGCTTTCTTT; CDR3: CARSGLTGAQNTEAFF
size: -; V: TRBV10-3; J: TRBJ2-1; length: 13; D: -; DNA: TGTGCCATCAGTTCCCTCACTACAAATGAGCAGTTCTTC; CDR3: CAISSLTTNEQFF
size: -; V: TRBV11-3; J: TRBJ1-1; length: 14; D: -; DNA: TGTGCCAGCAGCCTAGGGGGTTTTGACACTGAAGCTTTCTTT; CDR3: CASSLGGFDTEAFF
size: -; V: TRBV6-6; J: TRBJ2-1; length: 15; D: -; DNA: TGTGCCAGCAGCCCCTCCGGGCCGAGTTACAATGAGCAGTTCTTC; CDR3: CASSPSGPSYNEQFF
size: -; V: TRBV2; J: TRBJ2-2; length: 14; D: -; DNA: TGTGCCAGCTGCGAGCAGGGGAACACCGGGGAGCTGTTTTTT; CDR3: CASCEQGNTGELFF
size: -; V: TRBV9; J: TRBJ2-1; length: 18; D: TRBD2; DNA: TGTGCCAGCAGCTCCCGGACTAGCGGGATCTCCTCCTACAATGAGCAGTTCTTC; CDR3: CASSSRTSGISSYNEQFF
size: -; V: TRBV7-9; J: TRBJ2-1; length: 15; D: TRBD2; DNA: TGTGCCAGCAGCTTGACTAGCGGGGTGTACAATGAGCAGTTCTTC; CDR3: CASSLTSGVYNEQFF
size: -; V: TRBV19; J: TRBJ1-2; length: 16; D: -; DNA: TGTGCCAGTAGTACTGGAGGGGCAGGAAACCTAAGAGGCTACACCTTC; CDR3: CASSTGGAGNLRGYTF
size: -; V: TRBV2; J: TRBJ2-3; length: 13; D: TRBD1; DNA: TGTGCCAGTTGGGACAGCATCACAGATACGCAGTATTTT; CDR3: CASWDSITDTQYF
size: -; V: TRBV7-2; J: TRBJ1-5; length: 15; D: TRBD1; DNA: TGTGCCAGCAGCTACGGGACAGGGGTCAATCAGCCCCAGCATTTT; CDR3: CASSYGTGVNQPQHF
size: -; V: TRBV11-2; J: TRBJ2-5; length: 16; D: TRBD1; DNA: TGTGCCAGCAGCTTAGGGAACCGAGGGGGCCCAGAGACCCAGTACTTC; CDR3: CASSLGNRGGPETQYF
size: few; V: TRBV27; J: TRBJ2-7; length: 13; D: -; DNA: TGTGCCAGCGGTAGGGAAGGGTGGAACGAGCAGTACTTC; CDR3: CASGREGWNEQYF
size: -; V: TRBV19; J: TRBJ2-5; length: 15; D: -; DNA: TGTGCCAGTAGTCCGGGTTGGGGGTTCCAAGAGACCCAGTACTTC; CDR3: CASSPGWGFQETQYF
size: -; V: TRBV18; J: TRBJ2-1; length: 15; D: TRBD2; DNA: TGTGCCAGCTCACCAGGGACTAGCGGGAGGAATGAGCAGTTCTTC; CDR3: CASSPGTSGRNEQFF
size: -; V: TRBV9; J: TRBJ2-7; length: 16; D: -; DNA: TGTGCCAGCAGCGCGACCGCCGGGACCCAACTTTCCGGGCAGTACTTC; CDR3: CASSATAGTQLSGQYF
size: once; V: TRBV7-2; J: TRBJ2-3; length: 13; D: -; DNA: TGTGCCAGCAGCCCACTCAATACAGATACGCAGTATTTT; CDR3: CASSPLNTDTQYF
size: -; V: TRBV5-1; J: TRBJ1-4; length: 16; D: TRBD1; DNA: TGCGCCAGCAGCGAACCCCGGACAGGGTTTGGTGAAAAACTGTTTTTT; CDR3: CASSEPRTGFGEKLFF
size: -; V: TRBV27; J: TRBJ2-5; length: 12; D: -; DNA: TGTGCCAGCAGCGTTGCTGGAGGGCCCCAGTACTTC; CDR3: CASSVAGGPQYF
size: once; V: TRBV7-9; J: TRBJ1-5; length: 14; D: -; DNA: TGTGCCAGCAGCTTATCGGGTGGCAATCAGCCCCAGCATTTT; CDR3: CASSLSGGNQPQHF
size: -; V: TRBV30; J: TRBJ1-6; length: 14; D: -; DNA: TGTGCCCTAAGGCCGAGGGGCGCCAATTCACCCCTCCACTTT; CDR3: CALRPRGANSPLHF